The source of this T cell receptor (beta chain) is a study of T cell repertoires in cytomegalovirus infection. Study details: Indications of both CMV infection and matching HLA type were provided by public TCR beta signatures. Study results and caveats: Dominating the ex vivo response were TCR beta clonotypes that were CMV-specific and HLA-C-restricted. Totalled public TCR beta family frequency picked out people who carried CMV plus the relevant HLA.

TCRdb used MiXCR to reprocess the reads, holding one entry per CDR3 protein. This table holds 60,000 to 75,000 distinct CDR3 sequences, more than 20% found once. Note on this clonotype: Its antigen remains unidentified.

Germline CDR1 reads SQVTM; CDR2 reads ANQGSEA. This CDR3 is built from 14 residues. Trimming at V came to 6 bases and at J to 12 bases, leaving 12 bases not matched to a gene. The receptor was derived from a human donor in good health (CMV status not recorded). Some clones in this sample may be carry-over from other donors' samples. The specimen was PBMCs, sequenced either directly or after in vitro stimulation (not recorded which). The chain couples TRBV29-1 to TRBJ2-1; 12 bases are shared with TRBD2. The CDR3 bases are TGCAGCGTCGATCGGACTAGCGGGGTCTCGTCGCAGTTCTTC. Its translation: CSVDRTSGVSSQFF.